Listed below are T cell receptor beta chains from one sample, sequenced in a study of vaccination and CD4 T cells after COVID-19. These TCRs are of unknown antigen specificity. Using its own MiXCR run on the PCR reads, TCRdb lists one record per CDR3 protein. The sample consists of 10,000 or so distinct CDR3 sequences, about 30% of them appearing once. Sequences were obtained from CD4+ T cells from blood, cultured in vitro. These receptors all come from a human donor in good health. CDR3s include the opening cysteine and the closing phenylalanine or tryptophan. D genes are given only for firm matches. The size of a clone is reported for some rows only, either as once, few or many, or as a class for expanded clones.

TRBV20-1	TRBJ2-3	13	NA	few	TGCAGTGCTAGGGGATCAGAGCGCGATACGCAGTATTTT	CSARGSERDTQYF
TRBV4-3	TRBJ1-1	14	NA	NA	TGCGCCAGCAGCCTGAGGGGGGGCGGCACTGAAGCTTTCTTT	CASSLRGGGTEAFF
TRBV6-1	TRBJ1-5	13	NA	few	TGTGCCAGCAGTGACAGGGCCAATCAGCCCCAGCATTTT	CASSDRANQPQHF
TRBV7-2	TRBJ2-7	15	NA	few	TGTGCCAGCAGCTTAAACACAGCTCCTTCCTACGAGCAGTACTTC	CASSLNTAPSYEQYF
TRBV7-2	TRBJ1-1	15	NA	few	TGTGCCAGCAGCGTGATTGGGGGCAGGAACACTGAAGCTTTCTTT	CASSVIGGRNTEAFF
TRBV7-9	TRBJ2-3	16	TRBD1	once	TGTGCCAGCAGCGCCTTACTTACAGGGGCCACAGATACGCAGTATTTT	CASSALLTGATDTQYF
TRBV29-1	TRBJ1-2	16	TRBD1	NA	TGCAGCGTTGACCCTCAGGGACAACAGGGGAGTTATGGCTACACCTTC	CSVDPQGQQGSYGYTF
TRBV6-2/TRBV6-3	TRBJ1-5	16	TRBD1	few	TGTGCCAGCAGCCACGGGGAAGGGGGCGACAATCAGCCCCAGCATTTT	CASSHGEGGDNQPQHF
TRBV10-2	TRBJ2-7	13	TRBD1	NA	TGCGCCAGCAGTGCCGGGACAGCCTACGAGCAGTACTTC	CASSAGTAYEQYF
TRBV19	TRBJ2-1	15	NA	NA	TGTGCCAGTAGTATACTAGGCATCTCGCTTGATGAGCAGTTCTTC	CASSILGISLDEQFF
TRBV2	TRBJ1-1	14	NA	NA	TGTGCCAGCAGTGCAACGGGTAGTTTGACTGAAGCTTTCTTT	CASSATGSLTEAFF
TRBV12-3/TRBV12-4	TRBJ2-3	17	NA	few	TGTGCCAGCAGTCCTCCCTCCCGGCGGGACCTCACAGATACGCAGTATTTT	CASSPPSRRDLTDTQYF
TRBV6-5	TRBJ2-2	16	TRBD1	NA	TGTGCCAGCAGTTCTTGGGACAGGGTACACACCGGGGAGCTGTTTTTT	CASSSWDRVHTGELFF
TRBV6-2/TRBV6-3	TRBJ2-1	18	TRBD2	NA	TGTGCCAGCACCCCGGGACTAGCGGGAGTGGGAGTCTACAATGAGCAGTTCTTC	CASTPGLAGVGVYNEQFF
TRBV18	TRBJ2-2	15	NA	once	TGTGCCAGCTCACCAGGAGGACCCTACACCGGGGAGCTGTTTTTT	CASSPGGPYTGELFF
TRBV11-1	TRBJ2-5	15	TRBD2	few	TGTGCCAGCAGCTTAGCCGCTAGCGGGCAAGAGACCCAGTACTTC	CASSLAASGQETQYF
TRBV6-5	TRBJ2-1	15	NA	NA	TGTGCCAGCAGTTACATCGGGGGGCGCCACAATGAGCAGTTCTTC	CASSYIGGRHNEQFF
TRBV6-2/TRBV6-3	TRBJ2-1	13	NA	once	TGTGCCAGCTTCACTAGCCATCGCAATGAGCAGTTCTTC	CASFTSHRNEQFF
TRBV11-2	TRBJ2-1	16	TRBD2	few	TGTGCCAGCAGCCAAGCTAGCGGGAGGGCCTACAATGAGCAGTTCTTC	CASSQASGRAYNEQFF
TRBV20-1	TRBJ1-2	14	TRBD1	NA	TGCAGTGCAGACCGGGACAGCAGGATTTATGGCTACACCTTC	CSADRDSRIYGYTF
TRBV28	TRBJ1-3	12	NA	NA	TGTGCCAGCAGGGTTACTGGAAACACCATATATTTT	CASRVTGNTIYF
TRBV9	TRBJ2-5	16	NA	few	TGTGCCAGCAGCGTTTCTGTGGGGGCAGGGAGGGAGACCCAGTACTTC	CASSVSVGAGRETQYF
TRBV5-5	TRBJ2-5	15	TRBD2	NA	TGTGCCAGCAGCGAGGTAGCGGGAGGTGTTGAGACCCAGTACTTC	CASSEVAGGVETQYF
TRBV4-2	TRBJ1-1	13	NA	large	TGTGCCAGCAGCCAAGGCAGGGTTGATGAAGCTTTCTTT	CASSQGRVDEAFF
TRBV29-1	TRBJ1-2	14	NA	NA	TGCAGCGTTGAATCCCAGCTAAGCTCGGGAGGCTACACCTTC	CSVESQLSSGGYTF
TRBV6-2/TRBV6-3	TRBJ1-5	15	NA	NA	TGTGCCAGCAGTTACAGTTCCGGACTTGATCAGCCCCAGCATTTT	CASSYSSGLDQPQHF
TRBV12-3/TRBV12-4	TRBJ2-7	14	NA	NA	TGTGCCAGCAGTTCGGCGCTCCCAGAGGACGAGCAGTACTTC	CASSSALPEDEQYF
TRBV18	TRBJ1-1	14	TRBD1	few	TGTGCCAGCTCAACAGGGGTTGGGAACACTGAAGCTTTCTTT	CASSTGVGNTEAFF
TRBV4-3	TRBJ2-5	16	NA	NA	TGCGCCAGCAGCCAAGTTGGCAATCTGGAACCAGAGACCCAGTACTTC	CASSQVGNLEPETQYF
TRBV12-3/TRBV12-4	TRBJ2-7	15	TRBD2	NA	TGTGCCAGCAGCCGAACTAGCGGGGCCTCCTACGAGCAGTACTTC	CASSRTSGASYEQYF
TRBV2	TRBJ1-4	11	NA	NA	TGTGCCAGCAGCCCGGGTGAAAAACTGTTTTTT	CASSPGEKLFF
TRBV21-1	TRBJ2-2	15	NA	NA	TGTGCCAGCAGCAAAGCGTCCGGGCCCACCGGGGAGCTGTTTTTT	CASSKASGPTGELFF
TRBV18	TRBJ2-5	11	NA	few	TGTGCCAGCTCAACTCAAGAGACCCAGTACTTC	CASSTQETQYF
TRBV20-1	TRBJ2-1	13	TRBD2	NA	TGCAGTGCTAATCCGGGACTACTCAATGAGCAGTTCTTC	CSANPGLLNEQFF
TRBV6-2/TRBV6-3	TRBJ2-7	12	NA	few	TGTGCCAGCAGTCTTAACCAGCACAAGCAGTACTTC	CASSLNQHKQYF
TRBV7-2	TRBJ2-7	11	NA	NA	TGTGCCAGCAGCTTTACTCGGGAAAAGTACTTC	CASSFTREKYF
TRBV21-1	TRBJ2-7	12	NA	few	TGTGCCAGCAGCATGTCAGTCGACGAGCAGTACTTC	CASSMSVDEQYF
TRBV20-1	TRBJ2-3	15	NA	NA	TGCAGTGCTAGGTTAGGCGGATCCTCCACAGATACGCAGTATTTT	CSARLGGSSTDTQYF
TRBV7-3	TRBJ2-1	14	NA	few	TGTGCCAGCGCACAAGGGGTATGGTACAATGAGCAGTTCTTC	CASAQGVWYNEQFF
TRBV6-1	TRBJ1-5	15	NA	few	TGTGCCAGCAGGGAAGGGCAGGGAAGGCATCAGCCCCAGCATTTT	CASREGQGRHQPQHF
TRBV24-1	TRBJ2-3	18	TRBD2	NA	TGTGCCACCAGTGACCAGGTGACTAGCGGAGCTAGCACAGATACGCAGTATTTT	CATSDQVTSGASTDTQYF
TRBV6-4	TRBJ1-6	13	NA	few	TGTGCCAGCAGTGACGACCCCAATTCACCCCTCCACTTT	CASSDDPNSPLHF
TRBV9	TRBJ1-5	13	TRBD1	NA	TGTGCCAGCAGCGTAGAGGGGGACAGACCCCAGCATTTT	CASSVEGDRPQHF
TRBV12-3/TRBV12-4	TRBJ2-1	11	NA	NA	TGTGCCAGCGGTGGGGAAATAGCCCAGTTCTTC	CASGGEIAQFF
TRBV7-2	TRBJ2-2	15	TRBD1	few	TGTGCCAGCAGCCATCCGGCAGGGGGTGTCTGGGAGCTGTTTTTT	CASSHPAGGVWELFF